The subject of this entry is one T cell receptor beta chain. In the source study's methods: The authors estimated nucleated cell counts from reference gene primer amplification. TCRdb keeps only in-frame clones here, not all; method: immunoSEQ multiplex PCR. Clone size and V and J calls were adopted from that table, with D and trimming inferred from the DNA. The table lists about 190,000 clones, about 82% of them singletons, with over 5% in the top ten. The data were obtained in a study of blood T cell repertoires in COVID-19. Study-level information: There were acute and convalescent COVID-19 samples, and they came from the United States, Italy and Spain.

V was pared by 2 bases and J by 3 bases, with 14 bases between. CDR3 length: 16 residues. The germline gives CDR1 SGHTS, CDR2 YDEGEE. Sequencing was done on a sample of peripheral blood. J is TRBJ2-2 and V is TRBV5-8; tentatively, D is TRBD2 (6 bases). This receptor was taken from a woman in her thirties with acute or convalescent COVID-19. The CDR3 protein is CASSFTVRGDTGELFF. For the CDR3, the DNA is TGTGCCAGCAGCTTTACAGTGCGGGGAGACACCGGGGAGCTGTTTTTT.